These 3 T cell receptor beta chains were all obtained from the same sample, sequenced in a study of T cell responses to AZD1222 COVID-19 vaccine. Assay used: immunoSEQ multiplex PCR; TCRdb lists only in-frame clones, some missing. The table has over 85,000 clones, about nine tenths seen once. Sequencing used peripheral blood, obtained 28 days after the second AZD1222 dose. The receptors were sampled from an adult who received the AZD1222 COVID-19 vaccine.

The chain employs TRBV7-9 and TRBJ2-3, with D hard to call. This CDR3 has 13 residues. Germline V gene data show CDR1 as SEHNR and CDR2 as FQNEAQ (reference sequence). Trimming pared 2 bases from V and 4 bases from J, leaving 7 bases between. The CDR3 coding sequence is TGTGCCAGCAGCTTACAGCCCCCAGATACGCAGTATTTT. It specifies CASSLQPPDTQYF. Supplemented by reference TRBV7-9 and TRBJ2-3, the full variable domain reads DTGVSQNPRHKITKRGQNVTFRCDPISEHNRLYWYRQTLGQGPEFLTYFQNEAQLEKSRLLSDRFSAERPKGSFSTLEIQRTEQGDSAMYLCASSLQPPDTQYFGPGTRLTVL.

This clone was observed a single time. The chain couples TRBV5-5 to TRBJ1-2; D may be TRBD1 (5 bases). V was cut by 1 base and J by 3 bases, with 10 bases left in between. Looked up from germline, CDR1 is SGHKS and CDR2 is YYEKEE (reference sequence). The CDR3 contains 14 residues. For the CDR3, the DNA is TGTGCCAGCAGCTTGTCTCAGGGAGACTATGGCTACACCTTC. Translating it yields CASSLSQGDYGYTF.

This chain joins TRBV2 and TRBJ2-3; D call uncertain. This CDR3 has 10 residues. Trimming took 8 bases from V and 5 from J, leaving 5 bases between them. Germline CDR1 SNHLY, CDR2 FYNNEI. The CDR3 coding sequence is TGTGCCAGCGCCCGAGATACGCAGTATTTT. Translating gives CASARDTQYF.